This TCR beta chain was found in a study of regulatory T cells in long-lasting Graves disease. Turning to the study itself: Antithyroid drug exposure in newly diagnosed Graves' patients had lasted under 3 months. General study findings and limits: Only a small sample size was used, which may have cut accuracy.

The CDR3 length is 15 residues. Losses at the gene ends were 6 bases for V and 2 bases for J; bases not matched to a gene: 8. Many counts were recorded for this clonotype. Its antigen is unknown. Arm-PCR of CDR3 regions and iRepertoire HTBI primers were the basis on which TCR beta libraries were built. TCRdb re-called the multiplex PCR reads through MiXCR, storing one row per CDR3 protein. The sample holds roughly 440,000 distinct CDR3 sequences, around 15% seen once. Time point indicated: newly diagnosed GD, antithyroid drugs for less than 3 months. Scientists built the TCR library using RNA that was extracted from PBMCs. The same specimen was also included in a second study, on T cells in Graves' hyperthyroidism and ophthalmopathy. That study reports: The authors deemed Graves' hyperthyroidism stable absent ophthalmopathy progression within 18 months.

The sequence was obtained from a young woman with Graves disease. The chain combines TRBV12-3 or TRBV12-4 with TRBJ2-7, with 9 bases that match TRBD2. Sequenced here: peripheral blood mononuclear cells (PBMCs), sampled at new diagnosis, from a patient treated with antithyroid drugs. CDR3 residues: CASSPIAGEPYEQYF. In DNA form, the CDR3 reads TGTGCCAGCAGCCCAATAGCGGGGGAGCCCTACGAGCAGTACTTC.